The 21 T cell receptor beta chains listed next were all sequenced from one sample in a study of control samples from healthy donors and cancer patients. Some clones are missing from TCRdb's copy, which holds only in-frame ones; the method was immunoSEQ multiplex PCR. This sample has around 190,000 clones, with approximately 94% found just once. Sequenced sample: blood. Every receptor here comes from a man aged 25 to 45 in good health.

The chain couples TRBV30 to TRBJ2-7; 8 bases agree with TRBD1. Germline V gives CDR1 GTSNPN, CDR2 SVGIG (reference sequence). The CDR3 extends over 14 amino acids. CDR3: CTSRESGGTYEQYF. CDR3 nucleotide sequence: TGTACCTCCAGGGAGTCAGGGGGCACCTACGAGCAGTACTTC.

The chain joins TRBV24-1 to TRBJ2-3, with D tentatively TRBD2 (6 bases). Trimming pared 3 bases from V and 1 base from J, leaving 13 bases between. There are 16 residues in the CDR3. Germline CDR1 and CDR2: KGHDR and SFDVKD. CDR3 protein: CATSDPGLVGTDTQYF. CDR3 nucleotide sequence: TGTGCCACCAGTGATCCGGGACTTGTGGGCACAGATACGCAGTATTTT.

This clone was observed once. The rearrangement joins TRBV3-1 (or the pseudogene TRBV3-2) to TRBJ1-2; D is unclear. From germline, CDR1 is LGHDT and CDR2 YNNKEL (reference sequence). V shed 3 bases and J shed 8 bases, with 19 bases lying between them. The CDR3 runs to 15 residues. CDR3 residues: CASSQNRRSLGGYTF. CDR3 bases: TGTGCCAGCAGCCAGAACCGAAGATCCTTAGGGGGCTACACCTTC.

This clone was recorded a few times. The rearrangement uses TRBV10-3 and TRBJ1-5; tentative D call: TRBD1 (5 bases). This CDR3 spans 14 amino acids. Trimming left V 5 bases short and J 1 base short, with 9 bases between. Germline CDR1 ENHRY, CDR2 SYGVKD. CDR3 in DNA: TGTGCCATCAGTAGTGGGGGAAGCAATCAGCCCCAGCATTTT. This gives the protein CAISSGGSNQPQHF.

The chain combines TRBV10-2 with TRBJ2-3; possibly TRBD1 for D (6 bases). V was clipped by 3 bases and J by 0 bases, with 16 bases between them. Germline V CDR1 and CDR2: WSHSY, SAAADI. The CDR3 spans 17 residues. The CDR3 is CASSDLRTGHSTDTQYF. CDR3 sequence (DNA): TGCGCCAGCAGTGACCTTCGGACGGGACACAGCACAGATACGCAGTATTTT.

The V call is TRBV5-1, the J call TRBJ2-1, with D tentatively TRBD1 (6 bases). V lost 6 bases and J lost 4, with 17 bases in between. The CDR3 has 15 amino acids. Germline V gene data show CDR1 as SGHRS and CDR2 as YFSETQ. CDR3 sequence: CASTILTGMYNEQFF. The CDR3 DNA reads as TGCGCCAGCACTATCCTCACAGGGATGTACAATGAGCAGTTCTTC.

The rearrangement links TRBV11-2 to TRBJ1-1, with 8 bases identical to TRBD1. The CDR3 sequence is 12 residues long. Per the germline V gene, CDR1 is SGHAT and CDR2 is FQNNGV. V shed 5 bases and J 4 bases; nucleotides not matched to a gene: 0. The CDR3: CASSTGGTEAFF. CDR3 DNA sequence: TGTGCCAGCAGCACAGGGGGCACTGAAGCTTTCTTT.

V and J are TRBV30 and TRBJ1-2; no clear D. Germline V lookup: CDR1 GTSNPN, CDR2 SVGIG (reference sequence). V dropped 2 bases and J dropped 8 bases, with 9 bases sitting between them. The CDR3 has 11 residues. The chain's CDR3 is CAWSKAWGYTF. DNA of the CDR3: TGTGCCTGGAGTAAGGCGTGGGGCTACACCTTC.

The rearrangement uses TRBV4-1 and TRBJ1-4; D is uncertain. Trimming pared 1 base from V and 3 bases from J, leaving 6 bases between. The germline V gene encodes CDR1 MGHRA and CDR2 YSYEKL. The CDR3 sequence is 14 residues long. The CDR3 spells CASSQGRANEKLFF. The DNA for the CDR3 is TGCGCCAGCAGCCAAGGGAGGGCTAATGAAAAACTGTTTTTT.

J is TRBJ1-2 and V is TRBV4-2; the D gene is possibly TRBD1 (5 bases). CDR3 length: 15 residues. Germline V CDR1 and CDR2: LGHNA, YNFKEQ. V was trimmed by 1 base and J by 2 bases, leaving 11 bases between them. CDR3 sequence: CASSQGTTENYGYTF. CDR3 in DNA: TGTGCCAGCAGCCAAGGGACAACGGAGAACTATGGCTACACCTTC.

V is TRBV6-5 and J is TRBJ2-7, with 7 bases matching TRBD1. The CDR3 has 14 residues. The germline CDR1 and CDR2 sequences are MNHEY and SVGAGI. V lost 8 bases and J lost 6; bases outside the gene matches: 13. CDR3: CASGPPGQWGEQYF. The CDR3 DNA is TGTGCCAGCGGACCCCCGGGACAGTGGGGCGAGCAGTACTTC.

The chain recombines TRBV18 with TRBJ1-1, with 10 bases aligning to TRBD1. This CDR3 contains 17 residues. Per the germline V gene, CDR1 is KGHSH and CDR2 is LQKENI. V was pared by 0 bases and J by 0 bases, with 4 bases of the junction left unmatched. The CDR3 DNA follows: TGTGCCAGCTCACCACCGAGACAGGGGGCCCTGAACACTGAAGCTTTCTTT. Protein sequence: CASSPPRQGALNTEAFF. Using reference TRBV18 and TRBJ1-1 for the parts outside the CDR3, the full variable domain is NAGVMQNPRHLVRRRGQEARLRCSPMKGHSHVYWYRQLPEEGLKFMVYLQKENIIDESGMPKERFSAEFPKEGPSILRIQQVVRGDSAAYFCASSPPRQGALNTEAFFGQGTRLTVV.

Comment on this clone: Other DNA sequences from this sample encode an identical CDR3 as well. The V and J genes are TRBV19 and TRBJ1-3; D ambiguous. The V gene lost 2 bases and the J gene lost 0 bases, with 5 bases spanning the gap. Germline values: CDR1 LNHDA, CDR2 SQIVND (reference sequence). CDR3 length: 14 residues. In DNA form, the CDR3 reads TGTGCCAGTAGTATACCCGGCTCTGGAAACACCATATATTTT. Protein product: CASSIPGSGNTIYF. The entire variable domain, with the rest obtained from reference TRBV19 and TRBJ1-3, is as follows: DGGITQSPKYLFRKEGQNVTLSCEQNLNHDAMYWYRQDPGQGLRLIYYSQIVNDFQKGDIAEGYSVSREKKESFPLTVTSAQKNPTAFYLCASSIPGSGNTIYFGEGSWLTVV.

The V gene is TRBV6-1, the J gene TRBJ2-4; D ambiguous. The V and J ends lost 2 bases and 3 bases respectively, with 5 bases between them. The CDR3 consists of 13 residues. The germline gives CDR1 MNHNS, CDR2 SASEGT. The CDR3 here is CASSEYVKNIQYF. The CDR3 bases are TGTGCCAGCAGTGAATATGTCAAAAACATTCAGTACTTC.

The chain recombines TRBV27 with TRBJ2-3; D tentatively fits TRBD1 or TRBD2 (7 bases each). Germline V gene data show CDR1 as MNHEY and CDR2 as SMNVEV (reference sequence). The V and J ends lost 6 bases and 4 bases respectively, with 17 bases between them. The CDR3 is made up of 15 amino acids. CDR3 coding DNA: TGTGCCAGCAGCCAGAACAGGGGAGGGGCAGATACGCAGTATTTT. Its translation is CASSQNRGGADTQYF.

J is TRBJ2-7 and V is TRBV28, with D possibly TRBD1 on 5 matching bases. V gave up 5 bases and J gave up 2 bases, with 13 bases separating them. Germline V lookup: CDR1 MDHEN, CDR2 SYDVKM. This CDR3 has 14 amino acids. The CDR3 sequence is CASSAHRFTYEQYF. The DNA of the CDR3 is TGTGCCAGCAGTGCCCACAGGTTCACCTACGAGCAGTACTTC.

This chain links TRBV7-9 with TRBJ1-4, with 7 bases matching TRBD1. V shed 8 bases, J shed 7 bases, and the junction held 13 bases outside the gene matches. Germline-derived CDR1 and CDR2 are SEHNR and FQNEAQ (reference sequence). The CDR3 runs 15 residues. CDR3 region: CASRPAGQGGEKLFF. The DNA of the CDR3 is TGTGCCAGCCGACCGGCCGGGCAGGGGGGTGAAAAACTGTTTTTT.

The V and J genes are TRBV19 and TRBJ2-1, with TRBD1 matching 8 bases. The CDR3 is 14 residues long. Trimming cost V 4 bases and J 6 bases; bases outside gene matches: 5. CDR1 and CDR2 from the germline V gene are LNHDA and SQIVND (reference sequence). DNA of the CDR3: TGTGCCAGTAGTACCCGAGGACAGGGCAATGAGCAGTTCTTC. As protein: CASSTRGQGNEQFF.

V gene TRBV12-3 or TRBV12-4 combines with J gene TRBJ1-2, with a weak D call TRBD1 (6 bases). This CDR3 has 13 amino acids. Trimming took off 2 bases at V and 5 bases at J, with 9 bases between the two ends. CDR3: CASSLRGGYGYTF. CDR3 DNA sequence: TGTGCCAGCAGTTTAAGGGGGGGGTATGGCTACACCTTC.

This rearrangement joins TRBV15 to TRBJ1-2; D remains unclear. This CDR3 has 12 residues. Germline-derived CDR1 and CDR2 are LNHNV and YYDKDF (reference sequence). V was cut by 3 bases and J by 4 bases, with 6 bases left in between. The CDR3 DNA reads as TGTGCCACCAGCAGCGGCGTCTATGGCTACACCTTC. Translation gives CATSSGVYGYTF.

The chain employs TRBV25-1 and TRBJ2-1; 11 bases agree with TRBD2. The germline CDR1 and CDR2 sequences are MGHDK and SYGVNS. The trim removed 7 bases at V and 2 bases at J, leaving 4 bases unmatched. The CDR3 sequence is 15 residues long. In nucleotides, the CDR3 is TGTGCCAGCACCTATAGCGGGGGGGCCTACAATGAGCAGTTCTTC. It codes for CASTYSGGAYNEQFF.